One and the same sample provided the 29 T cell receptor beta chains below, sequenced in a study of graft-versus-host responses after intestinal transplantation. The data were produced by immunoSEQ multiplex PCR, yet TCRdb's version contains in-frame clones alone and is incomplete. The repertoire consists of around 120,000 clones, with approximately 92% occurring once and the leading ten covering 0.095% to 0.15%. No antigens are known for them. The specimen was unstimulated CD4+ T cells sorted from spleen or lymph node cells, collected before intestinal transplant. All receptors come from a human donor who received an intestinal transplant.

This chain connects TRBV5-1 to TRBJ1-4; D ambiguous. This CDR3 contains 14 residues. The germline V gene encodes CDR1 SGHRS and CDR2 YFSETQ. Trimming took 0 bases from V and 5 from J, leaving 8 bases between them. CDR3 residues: CASSLVAGNEKLFF. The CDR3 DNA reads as TGCGCCAGCAGCTTGGTAGCCGGGAATGAAAAACTGTTTTTT.

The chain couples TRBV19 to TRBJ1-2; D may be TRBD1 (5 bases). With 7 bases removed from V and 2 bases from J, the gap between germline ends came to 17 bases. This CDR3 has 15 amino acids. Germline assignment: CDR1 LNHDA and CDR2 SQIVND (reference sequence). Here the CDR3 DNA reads TGTGCCAGTACCACCTGGGGGGGACGGAACTATGGCTACACCTTC. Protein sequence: CASTTWGGRNYGYTF.

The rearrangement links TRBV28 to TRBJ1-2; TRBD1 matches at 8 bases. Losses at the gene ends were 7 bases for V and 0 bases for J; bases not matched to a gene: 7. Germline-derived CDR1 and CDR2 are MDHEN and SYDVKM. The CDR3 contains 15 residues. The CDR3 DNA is TGTGCCAGCACTCCAAACAGGGGGTCTAACTATGGCTACACCTTC. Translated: CASTPNRGSNYGYTF.

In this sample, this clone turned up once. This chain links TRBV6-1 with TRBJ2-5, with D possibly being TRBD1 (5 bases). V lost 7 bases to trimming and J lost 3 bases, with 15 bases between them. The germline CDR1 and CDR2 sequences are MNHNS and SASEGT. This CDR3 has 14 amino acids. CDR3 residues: CASKPGINEETQYF. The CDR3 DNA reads TGTGCCAGCAAGCCAGGGATCAATGAAGAGACCCAGTACTTC.

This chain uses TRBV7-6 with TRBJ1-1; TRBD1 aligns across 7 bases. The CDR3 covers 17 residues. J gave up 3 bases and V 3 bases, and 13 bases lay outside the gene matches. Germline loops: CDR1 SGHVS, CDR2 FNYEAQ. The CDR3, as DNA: TGTGCCAGCAGCTTGCGCATTAGGGGGCGCAGGGACACTGAAGCTTTCTTT. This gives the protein CASSLRIRGRRDTEAFF.

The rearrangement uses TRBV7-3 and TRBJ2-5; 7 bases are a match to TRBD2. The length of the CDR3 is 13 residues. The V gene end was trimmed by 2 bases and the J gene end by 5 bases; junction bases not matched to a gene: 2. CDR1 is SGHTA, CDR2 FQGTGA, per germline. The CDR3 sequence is CASSLGGGETQYF. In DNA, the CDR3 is TGTGCCAGCAGCTTAGGGGGAGGGGAGACCCAGTACTTC.

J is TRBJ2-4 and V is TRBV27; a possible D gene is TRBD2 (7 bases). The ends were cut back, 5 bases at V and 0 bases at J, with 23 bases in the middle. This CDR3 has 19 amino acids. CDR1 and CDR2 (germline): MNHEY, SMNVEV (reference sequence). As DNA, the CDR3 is TGTGCCAGCAGTAGGGGGGGGAGAACTAGCGCCCTAGCCAAAAACATTCAGTACTTC. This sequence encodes CASSRGGRTSALAKNIQYF.

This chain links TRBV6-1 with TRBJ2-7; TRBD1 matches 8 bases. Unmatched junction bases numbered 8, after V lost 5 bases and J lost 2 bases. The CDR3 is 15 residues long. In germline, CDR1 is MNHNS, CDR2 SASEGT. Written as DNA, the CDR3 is TGTGCCAGCAGTCCATCCGGGACAGGACCCTACGAGCAGTACTTC. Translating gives CASSPSGTGPYEQYF.

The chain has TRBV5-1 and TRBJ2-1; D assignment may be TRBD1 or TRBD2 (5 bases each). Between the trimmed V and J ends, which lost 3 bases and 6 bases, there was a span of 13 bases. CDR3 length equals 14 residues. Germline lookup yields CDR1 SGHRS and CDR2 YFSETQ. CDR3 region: CASSSLPGTNEQFF. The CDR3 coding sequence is TGCGCCAGCAGCTCCCTTCCCGGGACCAATGAGCAGTTCTTC.

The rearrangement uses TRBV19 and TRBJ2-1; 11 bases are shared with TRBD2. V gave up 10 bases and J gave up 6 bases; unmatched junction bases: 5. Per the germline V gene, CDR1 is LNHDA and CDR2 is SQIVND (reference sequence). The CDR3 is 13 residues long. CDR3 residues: CATCSGRANEQFF. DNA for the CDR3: TGTGCCACATGTAGCGGGAGGGCCAATGAGCAGTTCTTC.

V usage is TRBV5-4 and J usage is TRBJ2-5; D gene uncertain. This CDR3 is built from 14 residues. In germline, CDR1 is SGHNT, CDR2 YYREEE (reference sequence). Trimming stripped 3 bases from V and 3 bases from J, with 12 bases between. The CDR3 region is CASSSDHPKETQYF. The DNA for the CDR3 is TGTGCCAGCAGCTCGGACCACCCTAAAGAGACCCAGTACTTC. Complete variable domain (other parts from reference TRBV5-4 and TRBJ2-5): ETGVTQSPTHLIKTRGQQVTLRCSSQSGHNTVSWYQQALGQGPQFIFQYYREEENGRGNFPPRFSGLQFPNYSSELNVNALELDDSALYLCASSSDHPKETQYFGPGTRLLVL.

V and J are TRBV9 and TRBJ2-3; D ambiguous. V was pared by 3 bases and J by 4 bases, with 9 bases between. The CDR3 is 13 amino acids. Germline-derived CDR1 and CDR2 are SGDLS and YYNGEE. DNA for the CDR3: TGTGCCAGCAGCGCACCTAATGCAGATACGCAGTATTTT. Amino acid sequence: CASSAPNADTQYF.

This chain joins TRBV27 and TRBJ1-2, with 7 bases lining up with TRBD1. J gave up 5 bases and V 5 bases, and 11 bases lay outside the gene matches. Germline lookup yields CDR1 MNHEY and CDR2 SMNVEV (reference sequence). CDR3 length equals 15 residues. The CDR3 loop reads CASSALWDSMYGYTF. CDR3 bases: TGTGCCAGCAGTGCCCTGTGGGACAGTATGTATGGCTACACCTTC.

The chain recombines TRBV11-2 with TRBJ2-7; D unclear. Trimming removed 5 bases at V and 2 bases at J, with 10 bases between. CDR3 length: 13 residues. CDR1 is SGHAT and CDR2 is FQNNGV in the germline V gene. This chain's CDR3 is CASSPSETYEQYF. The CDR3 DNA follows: TGTGCCAGCAGCCCATCTGAGACCTACGAGCAGTACTTC.

CDR3 in amino acids: CSVEGLGETQYF. The CDR3 bases are TGCAGCGTTGAGGGGTTGGGGGAGACCCAGTACTTC. This chain uses TRBV29-1 with TRBJ2-5; D is unresolved. The CDR3 contains 12 residues. V was clipped by 3 bases and J by 5 bases, with 10 bases between them. In germline, CDR1 is SQVTM, CDR2 ANQGSEA.

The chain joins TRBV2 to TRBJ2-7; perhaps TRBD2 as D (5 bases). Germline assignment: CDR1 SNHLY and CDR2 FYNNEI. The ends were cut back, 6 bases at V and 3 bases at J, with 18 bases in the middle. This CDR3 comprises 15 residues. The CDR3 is CASREDLISRYEQYF. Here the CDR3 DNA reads TGTGCCAGCAGGGAGGATCTGATAAGCCGCTACGAGCAGTACTTC.

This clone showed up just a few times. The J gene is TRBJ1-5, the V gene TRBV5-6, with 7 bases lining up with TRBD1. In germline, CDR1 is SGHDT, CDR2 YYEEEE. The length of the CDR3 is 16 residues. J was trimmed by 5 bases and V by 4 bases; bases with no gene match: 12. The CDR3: CASSPNRGWGDQPQHF. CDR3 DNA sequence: TGTGCCAGCAGCCCAAACAGGGGATGGGGGGATCAGCCCCAGCATTTT. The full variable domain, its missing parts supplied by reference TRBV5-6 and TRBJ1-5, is DAGVTQSPTHLIKTRGQQVTLRCSPKSGHDTVSWYQQALGQGPQFIFQYYEEEERQRGNFPDRFSGHQFPNYSSELNVNALLLGDSALYLCASSPNRGWGDQPQHFGDGTRLSIL.

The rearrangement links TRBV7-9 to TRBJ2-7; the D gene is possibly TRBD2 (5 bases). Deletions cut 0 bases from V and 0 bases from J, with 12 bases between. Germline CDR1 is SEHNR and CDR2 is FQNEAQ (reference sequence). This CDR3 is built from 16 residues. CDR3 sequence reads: CASSLARGSISYEQYF. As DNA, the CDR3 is TGTGCCAGCAGCTTAGCACGTGGGAGCATCTCCTACGAGCAGTACTTC.

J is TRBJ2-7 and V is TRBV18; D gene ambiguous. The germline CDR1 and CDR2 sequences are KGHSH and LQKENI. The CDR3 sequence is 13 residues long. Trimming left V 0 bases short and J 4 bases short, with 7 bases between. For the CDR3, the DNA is TGTGCCAGCTCACCACCCACAGAATACGAGCAGTACTTC. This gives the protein CASSPPTEYEQYF. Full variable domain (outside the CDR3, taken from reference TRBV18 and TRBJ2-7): NAGVMQNPRHLVRRRGQEARLRCSPMKGHSHVYWYRQLPEEGLKFMVYLQKENIIDESGMPKERFSAEFPKEGPSILRIQQVVRGDSAAYFCASSPPTEYEQYFGPGTRLTVT.

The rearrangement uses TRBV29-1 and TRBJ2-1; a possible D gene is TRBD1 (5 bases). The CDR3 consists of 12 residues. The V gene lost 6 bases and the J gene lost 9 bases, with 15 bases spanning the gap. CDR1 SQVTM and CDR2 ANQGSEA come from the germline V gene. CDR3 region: CSVLRQSSEQFF. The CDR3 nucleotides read TGCAGCGTGCTTAGACAGTCCAGTGAGCAGTTCTTC.

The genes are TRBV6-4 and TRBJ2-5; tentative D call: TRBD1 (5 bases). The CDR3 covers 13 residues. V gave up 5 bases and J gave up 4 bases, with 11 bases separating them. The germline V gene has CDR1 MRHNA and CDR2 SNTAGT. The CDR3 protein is CASSTVRGETQYF. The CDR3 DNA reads TGTGCCAGCAGTACGGTTAGGGGAGAGACCCAGTACTTC.

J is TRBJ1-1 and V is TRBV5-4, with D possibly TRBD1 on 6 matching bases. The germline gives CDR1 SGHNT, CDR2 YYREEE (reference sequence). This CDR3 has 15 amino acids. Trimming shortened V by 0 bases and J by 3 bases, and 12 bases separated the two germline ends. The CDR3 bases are TGTGCCAGCAGCTTGGATCAGGGGTTGGACACTGAAGCTTTCTTT. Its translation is CASSLDQGLDTEAFF.

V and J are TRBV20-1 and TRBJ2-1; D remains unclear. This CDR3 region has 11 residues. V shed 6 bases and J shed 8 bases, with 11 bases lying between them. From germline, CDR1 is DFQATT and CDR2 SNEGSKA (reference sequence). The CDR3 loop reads CSAKRSDEQFF. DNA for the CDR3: TGCAGTGCCAAGCGATCGGATGAGCAGTTCTTC.

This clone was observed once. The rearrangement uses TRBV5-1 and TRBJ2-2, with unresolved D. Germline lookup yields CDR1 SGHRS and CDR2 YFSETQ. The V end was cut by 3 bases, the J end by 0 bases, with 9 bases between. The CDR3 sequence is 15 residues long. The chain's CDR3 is CASSSGLTNTGELFF. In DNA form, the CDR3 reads TGCGCCAGCAGCTCCGGCTTGACGAACACCGGGGAGCTGTTTTTT.

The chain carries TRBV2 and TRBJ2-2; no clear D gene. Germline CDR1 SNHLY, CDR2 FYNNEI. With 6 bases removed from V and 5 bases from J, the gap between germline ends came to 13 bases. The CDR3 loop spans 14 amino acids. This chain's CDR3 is CASSLELVTGELFF. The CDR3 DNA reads TGTGCCAGCAGCCTTGAGCTAGTAACCGGGGAGCTGTTTTTT.

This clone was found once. CDR3 sequence reads: CASSQFGGRFGSWQFF. DNA for the CDR3: TGTGCCAGCAGCCAATTCGGAGGGAGGTTCGGAAGTTGGCAGTTCTTC. The V gene is TRBV14, the J gene TRBJ2-1; tentatively, D is TRBD2 (6 bases). Germline lookup yields CDR1 SGHDN and CDR2 FVKESK. This CDR3 contains 16 residues. With 2 bases removed from V and 12 bases from J, the gap between germline ends came to 23 bases. Filled out from reference TRBV14 and TRBJ2-1, the complete variable domain reads EAGVTQFPSHSVIEKGQTVTLRCDPISGHDNLYWYRRVMGKEIKFLLHFVKESKQDESGMPNNRFLAERTGGTYSTLKVQPAELEDSGVYFCASSQFGGRFGSWQFFGPGTRLTVL.

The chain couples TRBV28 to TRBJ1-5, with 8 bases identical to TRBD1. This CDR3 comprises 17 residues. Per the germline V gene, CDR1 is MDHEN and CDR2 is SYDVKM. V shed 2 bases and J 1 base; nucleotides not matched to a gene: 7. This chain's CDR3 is CASSLGQGGRSNQPQHF. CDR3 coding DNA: TGTGCCAGCAGTTTAGGACAGGGTGGGAGAAGCAATCAGCCCCAGCATTTT.

Here the CDR3 reads CASSLGQGSNEQFF. The CDR3 DNA reads as TGTGCCAGCAGTTTGGGGCAGGGGAGCAATGAGCAGTTCTTC. V usage is TRBV28 and J usage is TRBJ2-1; possibly TRBD1 for D (6 bases). V was clipped by 3 bases and J by 6 bases, with 12 bases between them. This CDR3 has 14 amino acids. The V gene's germline CDR1 is MDHEN and CDR2 SYDVKM.

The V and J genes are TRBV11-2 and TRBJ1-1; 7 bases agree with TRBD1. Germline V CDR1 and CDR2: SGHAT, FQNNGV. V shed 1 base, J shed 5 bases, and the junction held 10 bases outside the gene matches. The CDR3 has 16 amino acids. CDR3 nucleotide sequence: TGTGCCAGCAGCTTAGTACCGCCAGGGGGAGGGACTGAAGCTTTCTTT. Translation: CASSLVPPGGGTEAFF.